These 29 T cell receptor beta chains came from one sample sequenced in a study of regulatory T cells in long-lasting Graves disease. Arm-PCR of CDR3 regions with iRepertoire HTBI primers generated TCR beta libraries. TCRdb passed the multiplex PCR reads through MiXCR, listing each CDR3 protein once. The sample records 440,000 or so distinct CDR3 sequences, just under 15% being singletons. As for time point: newly diagnosed GD, antithyroid drugs for less than 3 months. Isolated PBMC RNA provided the starting material for the TCR library. The same sample was also studied in work on T cells in Graves' hyperthyroidism and ophthalmopathy.

Source: peripheral blood mononuclear cells (PBMCs), taken at new diagnosis, from a patient treated with antithyroid drugs. Every receptor here comes from a woman in her thirties with Graves disease.

V gene TRBV27 combines with J gene TRBJ2-1, with 12 positions matching TRBD2. The trim removed 2 bases at V and 7 bases at J, leaving 3 bases unmatched. The CDR3 is 15 amino acids. Germline V gene sequence: CDR1 MNHEY, CDR2 SMNVEV (reference sequence). CDR3 amino acids: CASSLGTSGQNEQFF. CDR3 in DNA: TGTGCCAGCAGTTTAGGGACTAGCGGGCAAAATGAGCAGTTCTTC.

This clonotype has at least ten counts. The CDR3 region is CASSLAIAGLAGVINEQFF. Here the CDR3 DNA reads TGTGCCAGCAGTTTAGCGATAGCCGGACTAGCGGGAGTAATCAATGAGCAGTTCTTC. The gene calls are TRBV12-3 or TRBV12-4 and TRBJ2-1, with TRBD2 matching over 13 bases. After removal of 0 bases from V and 6 bases from J, the junction contained 11 bases not matched to a gene. CDR3 length: 19 amino acids.

In this sample, this clonotype turned up many times. The gene calls are TRBV30 and TRBJ2-5; either TRBD1 or TRBD2 may supply D (5 bases each). The V end lost 3 bases, the J end lost 5 bases, and 19 bases lay between the germline ends. Germline CDR1 reads GTSNPN; CDR2 reads SVGIG (reference sequence). The CDR3 is 15 residues long. The DNA of the CDR3 is TGTGCCTGGAGGTGGATGAGGGGAAATTTGGAGACCCAGTACTTC. It yields the protein CAWRWMRGNLETQYF.

This rearrangement joins TRBV24-1 to TRBJ1-5; the D gene is possibly TRBD1 (5 bases). This CDR3 has 14 residues. The germline V and J ends were trimmed by 7 bases and 3 bases, with 12 bases remaining between them. Per germline, CDR1 KGHDR and CDR2 SFDVKD. CDR3: CATRAQGSNQPQHF. CDR3 DNA: TGTGCCACCAGAGCCCAGGGATCCAATCAGCCCCAGCATTTT.

The chain employs TRBV19 and TRBJ1-3; D uncertain. CDR1 is LNHDA and CDR2 is SQIVND in the germline V gene (reference sequence). Trimming shortened V by 3 bases and J by 1 base, and 10 bases separated the two germline ends. The CDR3 spans 15 residues. CDR3 bases: TGTGCCAGTAGTATGGCAACCATATCTGGAAACACCATATATTTT. It yields the protein CASSMATISGNTIYF.

This clonotype showed up many times. This chain connects TRBV6-5 to TRBJ1-2; possibly TRBD1 for D (5 bases). The CDR3 extends over 15 amino acids. V lost 0 bases to trimming and J lost 2 bases, with 10 bases between them. CDR1 is MNHEY and CDR2 is SVGAGI in the germline V gene. CDR3 in DNA: TGTGCCAGCAGTTACTCGTCGGGGCAAAACTATGGCTACACCTTC. It is translated as CASSYSSGQNYGYTF.

This clonotype was counted ten times or more. The V gene is TRBV9, the J gene TRBJ2-5, with 7 bases that match TRBD2. The CDR3 is 15 residues long. CDR1 is SGDLS, CDR2 YYNGEE, per germline. V lost 6 bases, J lost 4 bases, and 12 bases stayed unmatched. The CDR3: CASTEKATSLETQYF. DNA for the CDR3: TGTGCCAGCACCGAAAAAGCGACTAGCTTAGAGACCCAGTACTTC.

This clonotype was seen a few times. The J gene is TRBJ1-1, the V gene TRBV29-1, with D perhaps matching TRBD1 (5 bases). This CDR3 is built from 13 residues. The germline CDR1 and CDR2 sequences are SQVTM and ANQGSEA. V was pared by 5 bases and J by 1 base, with 11 bases between. DNA of the CDR3: TGCAGCGTTCGCCGGGACGGGAACACTGAAGCTTTCTTT. It yields the protein CSVRRDGNTEAFF.

This chain connects TRBV18 to TRBJ2-2; a possible D gene is TRBD1 (5 bases). The V and J ends lost 0 bases and 3 bases respectively, with 11 bases between them. The CDR3 extends over 16 amino acids. Looked up from germline, CDR1 is KGHSH and CDR2 is LQKENI. The CDR3 DNA sequence: TGTGCCAGCTCACCACCGAGAGACAGATACACCGGGGAGCTGTTTTTT. It specifies CASSPPRDRYTGELFF.

This clonotype has at least ten counts. The chain couples TRBV18 to TRBJ2-5; a possible D gene is TRBD2 (6 bases). V lost 3 bases to trimming and J lost 1 base, with 15 bases between them. This CDR3 is 16 amino acids long. The V gene's germline CDR1 is KGHSH and CDR2 LQKENI. CDR3 amino acids: CASSPWDSPFQETQYF. In nucleotides, the CDR3 is TGTGCCAGCTCACCGTGGGACTCACCTTTCCAAGAGACCCAGTACTTC.

This chain links TRBV29-1 with TRBJ1-5; D remains ambiguous. V gave up 6 bases and J gave up 2 bases, with 14 bases separating them. The CDR3 runs to 14 residues. Looked up from germline, CDR1 is SQVTM and CDR2 is ANQGSEA. The CDR3 here is CSVVVSRGNQPQHF. DNA for the CDR3: TGCAGCGTCGTAGTTAGTAGGGGCAATCAGCCCCAGCATTTT.

This clonotype was counted many times. The rearrangement uses TRBV3-1 and TRBJ2-7; 7 bases align to TRBD2. V dropped 1 base and J dropped 5; count of bases not matched to a gene: 11. The CDR3 has 16 amino acids. From germline, CDR1 is LGHDT and CDR2 YNNKEL (reference sequence). This CDR3 reads CASSQGGGLVPNEQYF. DNA of the CDR3: TGTGCCAGCAGCCAAGGAGGCGGACTAGTCCCCAACGAGCAGTACTTC.

A note on this clonotype: A much more abundant neighbour one base away suggests this may be a read error. The rearrangement joins TRBV3-1 to TRBJ1-5; unclear D gene. In germline, CDR1 is LGHDT, CDR2 YNNKEL (reference sequence). The CDR3 is 16 residues long. CDR3 bases: TGTGCCAGCAGCCAAGACCGAGCAGCAGGCAATGAGCCCCAGCATTTT. This translates into CASSQDRAAGNEPQHF.

This chain connects TRBV5-1 to TRBJ2-5; TRBD1 is a possible D gene (7 bases). The germline V gene has CDR1 SGHRS and CDR2 YFSETQ. The CDR3 is 15 amino acids. V lost 3 bases, J lost 7 bases, and 19 bases lay in between. In nucleotides, the CDR3 is TGCGCCAGCAGCTCCCCCCCGGAGGGGGCGACGACCCAGTACTTC. The encoded protein is CASSSPPEGATTQYF.

The chain has TRBV7-3 and TRBJ2-3; possibly TRBD1 for D (5 bases). V shed 4 bases and J shed 2 bases, with 19 bases lying between them. The CDR3 is made up of 17 amino acids. CDR1 is SGHTA and CDR2 is FQGTGA in the germline V gene. The CDR3 spells CASSSETWSGITDTQYF. CDR3 nucleotides: TGTGCCAGCAGCTCCGAGACGTGGTCAGGGATCACAGATACGCAGTATTTT.

The sample holds a few counts of this clonotype. This sequence joins TRBV30 and TRBJ2-1, with TRBD1 identical over 8 bases. With 2 bases clipped from V and 9 bases from J, the junction kept 12 bases outside the gene matches. This CDR3 spans 15 amino acids. Germline assignment: CDR1 GTSNPN and CDR2 SVGIG (reference sequence). CDR3 region: CAWSSVAGGKIEQFF. The DNA of the CDR3 is TGTGCCTGGAGTTCGGTCGCAGGGGGCAAGATTGAGCAGTTCTTC. Full variable domain (outside the CDR3, taken from reference TRBV30 and TRBJ2-1): SQTIHQWPATLVQPVGSPLSLECTVEGTSNPNLYWYRQAAGRGLQLLFYSVGIGQISSEVPQNLSASRPQDRQFILSSKKLLLSDSGFYLCAWSSVAGGKIEQFFGPGTRLTVL.

Remarks on this clonotype: Just one base apart from a much larger clone, this may be a read error. The chain employs TRBV9 and TRBJ1-1, with TRBD1 identical over 7 bases. With V trimmed by 4 bases and J by 1 base, 7 bases remained unmatched. CDR1 is SGDLS and CDR2 is YYNGEE in the germline V gene. CDR3 length equals 15 residues. The CDR3 nucleotides are TGTGCCAGCAGCCCCCGGGGACAGAGGAACACTGAAGCTTTCTTT. Residues: CASSPRGQRNTEAFF.

This clonotype was recorded at least ten times. This chain joins TRBV6-2 or TRBV6-3 and TRBJ2-1; 9 nucleotides align to TRBD2. The CDR3 loop spans 19 amino acids. V lost 0 bases and J lost 8; bases outside the gene matches: 17. CDR1 and CDR2 from the germline V gene are MNHEY and SVGEGT. In nucleotides, the CDR3 is TGTGCCAGCAGTTACTCAACCTCCATTAGCGGGAGTAGTAATGATGAGCAGTTCTTC. Translated: CASSYSTSISGSSNDEQFF.

This clonotype has ten or more counts. CDR3: CASSNAGTGADTQYF. Here the CDR3 DNA reads TGTGCCAGCAGCAATGCCGGGACAGGGGCGGATACGCAGTATTTT. This rearrangement joins TRBV2 to TRBJ2-3, with 10 bases identical to TRBD1. CDR3 length: 15 residues. With 6 bases clipped from V and 6 bases from J, the junction kept 9 bases outside the gene matches. CDR1 SNHLY and CDR2 FYNNEI come from the germline V gene.

This clonotype appeared many times. This sequence joins TRBV27 and TRBJ2-1; tentative D call: TRBD2 (5 bases). V was trimmed by 7 bases and J by 9 bases, leaving 10 bases between them. The V gene's germline CDR1 is MNHEY and CDR2 SMNVEV (reference sequence). This CDR3 has 11 residues. This CDR3 is CASTRSGEQFF. The DNA for the CDR3 is TGTGCCAGCACAAGGAGCGGTGAGCAGTTCTTC.

This clonotype has ten or more counts. V usage is TRBV3-1 and J usage is TRBJ2-7, with 15 bases lining up with TRBD2. CDR3 length: 16 amino acids. Germline V CDR1 and CDR2: LGHDT, YNNKEL (reference sequence). The junction had 5 bases not matched to a gene; V was cut back by 6 bases and J by 2 bases. The CDR3 region has the DNA TGTGCCAGCAGTCGGACTAGCGGGAGGGAAGCCTACGAGCAGTACTTC. This encodes CASSRTSGREAYEQYF.

This clonotype was recorded a few times. V usage is TRBV5-4 and J usage is TRBJ1-1; D uncertain. This CDR3 contains 14 residues. Between the trimmed V and J ends, which lost 2 bases and 2 bases, there was a span of 10 bases. CDR1 is SGHNT and CDR2 is YYREEE in the germline V gene (reference sequence). The CDR3 is CASSLGRRNTEAFF. For the CDR3, the DNA is TGTGCCAGCAGCTTAGGTAGGAGAAACACTGAAGCTTTCTTT.

This clonotype was seen repeatedly, ten times or more. The chain employs TRBV7-9 and TRBJ1-4, with 7 bases fitting TRBD1. V gave up 3 bases and J gave up 2 bases; unmatched junction bases: 6. The CDR3 sequence is 16 residues long. Germline CDR1 reads SEHNR; CDR2 reads FQNEAQ (reference sequence). The CDR3 protein is CASSLSLTGTNEKLFF. The CDR3 DNA reads TGTGCCAGCAGCTTGAGTCTGACAGGGACTAATGAAAAACTGTTTTTT. Complete variable domain (other parts from reference TRBV7-9 and TRBJ1-4): DTGVSQNPRHKITKRGQNVTFRCDPISEHNRLYWYRQTLGQGPEFLTYFQNEAQLEKSRLLSDRFSAERPKGSFSTLEIQRTEQGDSAMYLCASSLSLTGTNEKLFFGSGTQLSVL.

This clonotype was counted at least ten times. This sequence joins TRBV6-1 and TRBJ1-1; TRBD1 agrees at 7 bases. Germline-derived CDR1 and CDR2 are MNHNS and SASEGT. The CDR3 covers 15 residues. V dropped 8 bases and J dropped 0; count of bases not matched to a gene: 9. CDR3 protein: CASYTADRLNTEAFF. The CDR3, as DNA: TGTGCCAGCTATACCGCGGACAGGTTGAACACTGAAGCTTTCTTT.

The chain combines TRBV2 with TRBJ2-7, with D possibly TRBD1 on 6 matching bases. The V and J ends lost 11 bases and 1 base respectively, with 15 bases between them. The CDR3 spans 13 residues. Germline-derived CDR1 and CDR2 are SNHLY and FYNNEI. This CDR3 is CASGTPNSYEQYF. The CDR3, as DNA: TGTGCCTCCGGGACACCGAATTCCTACGAGCAGTACTTC.

This clonotype came up a few times. The genes are TRBV12-3 or TRBV12-4 and TRBJ2-3, with 8 bases fitting TRBD2. The CDR3 loop spans 16 amino acids. The V and J ends lost 6 bases and 1 base, in that order; junction bases with no gene match: 9. The CDR3 DNA reads TGTGCCAGCAGGCCCCGGGGGGGTCCGCGCACAGATACGCAGTATTTT. As protein: CASRPRGGPRTDTQYF.

The chain combines TRBV11-2 with TRBJ1-3; the D gene is possibly TRBD1 (6 bases). Trimming took off 5 bases at V and 0 bases at J, with 14 bases between the two ends. The germline CDR1 and CDR2 sequences are SGHAT and FQNNGV. The CDR3 has 16 residues. This CDR3 is CASSLIPGDSGNTIYF. The CDR3 DNA sequence: TGTGCCAGCAGCCTTATCCCAGGGGACTCTGGAAACACCATATATTTT.

In this sample, this clonotype turned up many times. The rearrangement links TRBV5-1 to TRBJ2-1, with D unresolved. V was shortened by 2 bases and J by 15 bases, with 6 bases between the two germline ends. Germline V gene lookup returns CDR1 SGHRS and CDR2 YFSETQ. The CDR3 contains 9 residues. CDR3 residues: CASSFHPFF. The CDR3 DNA sequence: TGCGCCAGCAGCTTCCACCCGTTCTTC. Complete variable domain (other parts from reference TRBV5-1 and TRBJ2-1): KAGVTQTPRYLIKTRGQQVTLSCSPISGHRSVSWYQQTPGQGLQFLFEYFSETQRNKGNFPGRFSGRQFSNSRSEMNVSTLELGDSALYLCASSFHPFFGPGTRLTVL.

This clonotype was detected ten times or more. V and J are TRBV28 and TRBJ1-1, with 7 nucleotides matching TRBD1. This CDR3 spans 16 amino acids. V gave up 6 bases and J gave up 3 bases; unmatched junction bases: 13. The V gene's germline CDR1 is MDHEN and CDR2 SYDVKM. The chain's CDR3 is CASSYYRQGGYTEAFF. In DNA, the CDR3 is TGTGCCAGCAGCTACTACCGACAGGGTGGGTACACTGAAGCTTTCTTT.